What follows are 4 T cell receptor beta chains derived from one specimen sequenced in a study of blood T cell repertoires in COVID-19. Sequencing used immunoSEQ multiplex PCR; TCRdb keeps in-frame clones, though not all of them. The table shows about 100,000 clones, with roughly 71% occurring only once. Sequencing was done on a sample of peripheral blood. These receptors all stem from a man older than 75 with acute or convalescent COVID-19.

The CDR3 protein is CAISEDFSGREFF. The CDR3 bases are TGTGCCATCAGTGAGGATTTTAGCGGGAGGGAGTTCTTC. This chain joins TRBV10-3 and TRBJ2-1, with 11 bases identical to TRBD2. J lost 14 bases, V lost 2 bases, and 5 bases had no gene match. The CDR3 totals 13 residues. CDR1 is ENHRY, CDR2 SYGVKD, per germline.

The rearrangement uses TRBV6-2 or TRBV6-3 and TRBJ2-1; D gene uncertain. Germline V gives CDR1 MNHEY, CDR2 SVGEGT. The CDR3 extends over 15 amino acids. The germline V and J ends were trimmed by 6 bases and 2 bases, with 14 bases remaining between them. The CDR3 loop reads CASSKTSPTYNEQFF. The CDR3 coding sequence is TGTGCCAGCAGCAAGACTTCGCCTACCTACAATGAGCAGTTCTTC.

The chain employs TRBV15 and TRBJ2-3; 9 nucleotides line up with TRBD2. Losses at the gene ends were 1 base for V and 3 bases for J; bases not matched to a gene: 5. The CDR3 is 16 residues long. Looked up from germline, CDR1 is LNHNV and CDR2 is YYDKDF (reference sequence). The CDR3 spells CATSRVSGSNTDTQYF. CDR3 coding DNA: TGTGCCACCAGCAGAGTTAGCGGGAGTAATACAGATACGCAGTATTTT.

The V and J genes are TRBV12-5 and TRBJ2-3; no firm D call. CDR3 length equals 12 residues. V lost 8 bases to trimming and J lost 2 bases, with 8 bases between them. CDR1 and CDR2 (germline): LGHNT, FRNRAP. CDR3 nucleotide sequence: TGTGCTAGTAGCGTTTCCACAGATACGCAGTATTTT. Its protein is CASSVSTDTQYF.